Shown below are 7 T cell receptor beta chains from a single sample sequenced in a study of glioma-infiltrating T cells. Amplification of TCR alpha and beta CDR3 regions from RNA used iRepertoire nested multiplex PCR. TCRdb itself ran the multiplex PCR reads through MiXCR, one entry per CDR3 protein. The table includes under 200,000 distinct CDR3 sequences, around 45% detected once. The material sequenced was glioma tissue, nonneoplastic brain tissue, or PBMCs (not recorded which). These receptors all come from a human donor with low-grade glioma or glioblastoma, undergoing nonglioma brain surgery, or in good health (not recorded which).

This clonotype appeared many times. The chain is built from TRBV28 and TRBJ2-3; a possible D gene is TRBD1 (6 bases). The V gene lost 3 bases and the J gene lost 6 bases, with 13 bases spanning the gap. The CDR3 totals 14 residues. Germline CDR1 and CDR2: MDHEN and SYDVKM. The CDR3 loop is CASSLSQGSDTQYF. The DNA for the CDR3 is TGTGCCAGCAGTTTGAGCCAGGGGAGTGATACGCAGTATTTT.

With respect to this clonotype: The junction departs from the called germline gene at one end, perhaps through a read error. The chain links TRBV20-1 to TRBJ1-2; TRBD1 matches 9 bases. This CDR3 has 13 residues. The germline CDR1 and CDR2 sequences are DFQATT and SNEGSKA (reference sequence). CDR3 in amino acids: CSAAGQGLYGYTF. The CDR3 region has the DNA TGCAGTGCTGCGGGACAGGGCCTCTATGGATACACCTTC.

About this clonotype: This may be a read error: a much more frequent sequence differs by one nucleotide. The chain combines TRBV5-1 with TRBJ1-2, with TRBD1 identical over 8 bases. Per the germline V gene, CDR1 is SGHRS and CDR2 is YFSETQ. The CDR3 sequence is 14 residues long. Trimming at V came to 7 bases and at J to 3 bases, leaving 8 bases not matched to a gene. The CDR3 region is CASCSEQGDYGYTF. The CDR3 region has the DNA TGCGCCAGCTGCTCGGAACAGGGGGACTATGGCTACACCTTC.

Remarks on this clonotype: The junction and the germline gene differ at one end; a read error may be behind it. The chain joins TRBV18 to TRBJ1-2, with D tentatively TRBD1 (6 bases). Germline-derived CDR1 and CDR2 are KGHSH and LQKENI. This CDR3 is built from 14 residues. The CDR3 loop reads CTSSLDSSNYGYTF. CDR3 in DNA: TGTACCAGCTCATTGGACAGCTCTAACTATGGCTACACCTTC. Full variable domain (remainder filled in from reference TRBV18 and TRBJ1-2): NAGVMQNPRHLVRRRGQEARLRCSPMKGHSHVYWYRQLPEEGLKFMVYLQKENIIDESGMPKERFSAEFPKEGPSILRIQQVVRGDSAAYFCTSSLDSSNYGYTFGSGTRLTVV.

This clonotype was picked up many times. The genes are TRBV4-1 and TRBJ2-3; no firm D call. This CDR3 spans 11 amino acids. Trimming removed 1 base from V and 7 bases from J, with 3 bases in between. Germline lookup yields CDR1 MGHRA and CDR2 YSYEKL. DNA of the CDR3: TGCGCCAGCAGCCAAGGTTATACGCAGTATTTT. It specifies CASSQGYTQYF.

This clonotype was seen repeatedly, ten times or more. The chain joins TRBV28 to TRBJ2-1; D gene unclear. The CDR3 is 14 residues long. From germline, CDR1 is MDHEN and CDR2 SYDVKM. Trimming shortened V by 7 bases and J by 3 bases, and 13 bases separated the two germline ends. In DNA, the CDR3 is TGTGCCAGCACCCCCGGTCCGAACTACAATGAGCAGTTCTTC. This gives the protein CASTPGPNYNEQFF.

In its sample, this clonotype was seen many times. The chain combines TRBV20-1 with TRBJ2-5; TRBD2 matches 7 bases. Germline V gives CDR1 DFQATT, CDR2 SNEGSKA (reference sequence). The trim removed 4 bases at V and 0 bases at J, leaving 8 bases unmatched. The CDR3 loop spans 15 amino acids. CDR3 in amino acids: CSATPGLLNQETQYF. The CDR3 DNA reads as TGCAGTGCTACGCCGGGACTACTAAACCAAGAGACCCAGTACTTC.